Reported below is one T cell receptor (beta chain). This specimen comes from a study of technical replicates of blood from several donors. Germline V lookup: CDR1 SGHDN, CDR2 FVKESK. There are 17 residues in the CDR3. Trimming pared 0 bases from V and 2 bases from J, leaving 13 bases between. Generated by immunoSEQ multiplex PCR, the TCRdb table keeps only in-frame clones and is missing some. The table records tens of thousands of clones, 90% to 95% of them present only once. This chain connects TRBV14 to TRBJ2-2, with D possibly TRBD2 on 5 matching bases. Source material: T cells isolated from PBMCs. This TCR was sampled from a human donor in good health. CDR3 bases: TGTGCCAGCAGCCAAGATTGGACTCAACAAAACACCGGGGAGCTGTTTTTT. The encoded protein is CASSQDWTQQNTGELFF.